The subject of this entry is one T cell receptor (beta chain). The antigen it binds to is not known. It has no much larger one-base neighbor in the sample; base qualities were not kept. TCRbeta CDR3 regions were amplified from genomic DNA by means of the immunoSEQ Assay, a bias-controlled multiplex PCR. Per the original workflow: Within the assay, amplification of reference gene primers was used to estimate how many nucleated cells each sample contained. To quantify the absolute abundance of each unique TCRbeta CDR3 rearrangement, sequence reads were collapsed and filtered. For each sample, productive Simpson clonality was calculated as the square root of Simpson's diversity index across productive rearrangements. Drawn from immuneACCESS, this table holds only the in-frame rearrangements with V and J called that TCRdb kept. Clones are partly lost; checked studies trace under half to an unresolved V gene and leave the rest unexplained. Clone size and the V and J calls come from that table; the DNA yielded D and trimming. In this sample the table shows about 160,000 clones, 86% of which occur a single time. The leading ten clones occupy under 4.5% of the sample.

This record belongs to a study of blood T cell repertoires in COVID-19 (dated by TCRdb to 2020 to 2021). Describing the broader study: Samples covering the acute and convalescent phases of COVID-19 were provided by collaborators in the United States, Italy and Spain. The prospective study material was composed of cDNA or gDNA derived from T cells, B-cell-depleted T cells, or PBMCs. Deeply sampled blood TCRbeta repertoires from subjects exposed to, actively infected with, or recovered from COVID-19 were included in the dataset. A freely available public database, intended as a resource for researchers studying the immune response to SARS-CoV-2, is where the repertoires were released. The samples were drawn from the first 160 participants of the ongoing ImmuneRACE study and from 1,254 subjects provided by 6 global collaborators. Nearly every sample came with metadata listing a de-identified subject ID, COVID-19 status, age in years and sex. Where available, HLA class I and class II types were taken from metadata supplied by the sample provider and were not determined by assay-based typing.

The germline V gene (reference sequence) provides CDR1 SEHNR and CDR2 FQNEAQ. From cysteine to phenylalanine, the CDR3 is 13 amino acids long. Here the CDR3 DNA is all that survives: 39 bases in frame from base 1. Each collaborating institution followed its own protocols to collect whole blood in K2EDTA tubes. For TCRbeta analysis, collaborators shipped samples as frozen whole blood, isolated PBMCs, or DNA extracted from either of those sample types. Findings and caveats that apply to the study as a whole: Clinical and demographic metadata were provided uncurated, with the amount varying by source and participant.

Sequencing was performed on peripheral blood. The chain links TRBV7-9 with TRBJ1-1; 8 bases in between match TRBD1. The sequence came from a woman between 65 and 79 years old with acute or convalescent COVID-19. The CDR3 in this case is CAKDRGPATEAFF. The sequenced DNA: TGTGCTAAAGACAGGGGACCGGCCACTGAAGCTTTCTTT.